This T cell receptor (beta chain) was recovered during a study of blood T cell repertoires in COVID-19. Study processing details: Amplification of reference gene primers was used by the study to estimate nucleated cell counts. Here immunoSEQ multiplex PCR was the method, and the copy in TCRdb shows in-frame clones only, minus some. V and J calls and clone size are copied from that table; D and trimming were computed from the DNA. The table shows some 200,000 clones, with 80% to 90% occurring only once. The CDR3 is 14 residues long. V lost 0 bases and J lost 4, with 10 bases in between. CDR1 SGHRS and CDR2 YFSETQ come from the germline V gene.

The chain links TRBV5-1 to TRBJ1-2; maybe TRBD1 (5 bases). The specimen sequenced was peripheral blood. The receptor comes from a woman between 45 and 60 years old with acute or convalescent COVID-19. The CDR3 sequence is CASSLGGAAYGYTF. DNA of the CDR3: TGCGCCAGCAGCTTGGGGGGCGCCGCCTATGGCTACACCTTC.